The 13 T cell receptor beta chains given below trace back to one sample, sequenced in a study of blood T cell repertoires in COVID-19. This table comes from immunoSEQ multiplex PCR, and its TCRdb copy is limited to in-frame clones, with some not included. This table has 100,000 to 120,000 clones, 65% to 90% appearing once. Sequencing used peripheral blood. These TCRs come from a middle-aged man with acute or convalescent COVID-19.

The chain links TRBV3-1 (or the pseudogene TRBV3-2) to TRBJ2-6; D perhaps matches TRBD1 (6 bases). This CDR3 region has 16 residues. Trimming removed 1 base from V and 12 bases from J, with 19 bases in between. Germline CDR1 is LGHDT and CDR2 is YNNKEL (reference sequence). As DNA, the CDR3 is TGTGCCAGCAGCCAAGGAGAAGACAGGTGGTCGGTCGTCCTGACTTTC. Encoded protein: CASSQGEDRWSVVLTF.

The chain uses TRBV6-5 and TRBJ2-3, with 10 bases matching TRBD1. Germline assignment: CDR1 MNHEY and CDR2 SVGAGI. The CDR3 runs to 13 residues. Losses at the gene ends were 7 bases for V and 6 bases for J; bases not matched to a gene: 4. The CDR3 DNA sequence: TGTGCCAGCACGGGACAGGGGACCGATACGCAGTATTTT. Translated, it gives CASTGQGTDTQYF.

In its sample, this clone was seen once. The V call is TRBV6-5, the J call TRBJ1-6, with 8 bases identical to TRBD1. CDR3 length: 14 residues. The junction had 4 bases not matched to a gene; V was cut back by 4 bases and J by 8 bases. The V gene's germline CDR1 is MNHEY and CDR2 SVGAGI. The DNA for the CDR3 is TGTGCCAGCAGTTTCCAGGGGGCATATTCACCCCTCCACTTT. The encoded protein is CASSFQGAYSPLHF.

This chain links TRBV6-5 with TRBJ1-5; 11 positions agree with TRBD1. Germline V gene sequence: CDR1 MNHEY, CDR2 SVGAGI. The V gene end was trimmed by 5 bases and the J gene end by 6 bases; junction bases not matched to a gene: 6. This CDR3 has 15 amino acids. The CDR3 coding sequence is TGTGCCAGCAGTCGACGGGACAGGGGGACTCAGCCCCAGCATTTT. As protein: CASSRRDRGTQPQHF.

V is TRBV4-1 and J is TRBJ2-7, with D possibly being TRBD2 (6 bases). Germline V CDR1 and CDR2: MGHRA, YSYEKL. This CDR3 is 15 amino acids long. V was shortened by 0 bases and J by 2 bases, with 11 bases between the two germline ends. The CDR3 region has the DNA TGCGCCAGCAGCCAAGAGGGGACGGGGGCCTACGAGCAGTACTTC. Protein product: CASSQEGTGAYEQYF.

This clone was observed a single time. The chain uses TRBV5-1 and TRBJ2-1; the match to TRBD1 covers 7 bases. Unmatched junction bases numbered 6, after V lost 0 bases and J lost 0 bases. Germline-derived CDR1 and CDR2 are SGHRS and YFSETQ. The CDR3 sequence is 17 residues long. The CDR3, as DNA: TGCGCCAGCAGCTTGGTCACACAGGGGAACTCCTACAATGAGCAGTTCTTC. Translation: CASSLVTQGNSYNEQFF.

This clone occurred once. The rearrangement uses TRBV5-5 and TRBJ1-2, with 8 bases aligning to TRBD1. The germline V gene has CDR1 SGHKS and CDR2 YYEKEE (reference sequence). Unmatched junction bases numbered 12, after V lost 0 bases and J lost 8 bases. The CDR3 totals 16 residues. The CDR3 region is CASSLAVTGVSRGYTF. The CDR3 nucleotides are TGTGCCAGCAGCTTGGCGGTGACAGGGGTTAGTCGGGGCTACACCTTC.

The gene calls are TRBV6-5 and TRBJ2-3, with TRBD1 as a possible D gene (6 bases). In germline, CDR1 is MNHEY, CDR2 SVGAGI. CDR3 size: 15 residues. V lost 6 bases to trimming and J lost 3 bases, with 16 bases between them. The CDR3 loop is CASRPLGAATDTQYF. CDR3 coding DNA: TGTGCCAGCAGGCCCTTGGGGGCGGCTACAGATACGCAGTATTTT.

This chain links TRBV10-3 with TRBJ2-2; D is uncertain. The CDR3 runs to 15 residues. The germline V gene encodes CDR1 ENHRY and CDR2 SYGVKD. The ends were cut back, 0 bases at V and 4 bases at J, with 9 bases in the middle. The CDR3 region is CAISESTVFTGELFF. CDR3 sequence (DNA): TGTGCCATCAGTGAGTCCACAGTGTTCACCGGGGAGCTGTTTTTT.

The rearrangement links TRBV5-1 to TRBJ2-5; TRBD1 matches 9 bases. The CDR3 is 16 residues long. CDR1 and CDR2 from the germline V gene are SGHRS and YFSETQ. V dropped 0 bases and J dropped 2; count of bases not matched to a gene: 5. The CDR3 spells CASSLARDRAQETQYF. CDR3 in DNA: TGCGCCAGCAGCTTGGCCAGGGACAGGGCTCAAGAGACCCAGTACTTC. Looking up the rest from reference TRBV5-1 and TRBJ2-5 gives the full variable domain: KAGVTQTPRYLIKTRGQQVTLSCSPISGHRSVSWYQQTPGQGLQFLFEYFSETQRNKGNFPGRFSGRQFSNSRSEMNVSTLELGDSALYLCASSLARDRAQETQYFGPGTRLLVL.

The chain joins TRBV5-1 to TRBJ1-6; TRBD1 might be the D (5 bases). Germline CDR1 SGHRS, CDR2 YFSETQ. V was trimmed by 5 bases and J by 10 bases, leaving 22 bases between them. CDR3 length equals 16 residues. CDR3 sequence reads: CASRPGLLTTGSPLHF. The CDR3 bases are TGCGCCAGCAGGCCGGGACTATTAACGACTGGCTCACCCCTCCACTTT. Complete variable domain (other parts from reference TRBV5-1 and TRBJ1-6): KAGVTQTPRYLIKTRGQQVTLSCSPISGHRSVSWYQQTPGQGLQFLFEYFSETQRNKGNFPGRFSGRQFSNSRSEMNVSTLELGDSALYLCASRPGLLTTGSPLHFGNGTRLTVT.

This chain joins TRBV28 and TRBJ1-2; D is possibly TRBD1 (6 bases). Germline loops: CDR1 MDHEN, CDR2 SYDVKM. This CDR3 is built from 13 residues. Trimming shortened V by 7 bases and J by 3 bases, and 12 bases separated the two germline ends. The CDR3 DNA is TGTGCCAGCAAGCAGGGGAATGACTATGGCTACACCTTC. Amino acids: CASKQGNDYGYTF.

The chain combines TRBV19 with TRBJ2-2; 7 bases map to TRBD1. Trimming took 8 bases from V and 0 from J; bases not matched to a gene: 6. The germline CDR1 and CDR2 sequences are LNHDA and SQIVND (reference sequence). The CDR3 is 15 amino acids. The CDR3 DNA reads TGTGCCAGTGGGCCGGGACAGACGAACACCGGGGAGCTGTTTTTT. It codes for CASGPGQTNTGELFF. The full variable domain, completed using reference TRBV19 and TRBJ2-2, is DGGITQSPKYLFRKEGQNVTLSCEQNLNHDAMYWYRQDPGQGLRLIYYSQIVNDFQKGDIAEGYSVSREKKESFPLTVTSAQKNPTAFYLCASGPGQTNTGELFFGEGSRLTVL.